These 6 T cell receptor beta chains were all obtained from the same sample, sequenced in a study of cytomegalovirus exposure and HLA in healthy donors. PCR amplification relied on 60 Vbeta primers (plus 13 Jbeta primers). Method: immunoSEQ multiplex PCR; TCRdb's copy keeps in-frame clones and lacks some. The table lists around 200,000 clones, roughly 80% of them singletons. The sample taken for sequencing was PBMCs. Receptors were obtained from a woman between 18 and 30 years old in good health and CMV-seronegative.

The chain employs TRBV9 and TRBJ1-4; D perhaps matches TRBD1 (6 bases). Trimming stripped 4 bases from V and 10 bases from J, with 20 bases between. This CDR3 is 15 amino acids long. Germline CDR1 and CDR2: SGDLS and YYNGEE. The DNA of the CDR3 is TGTGCCAGCAGCTCCGGGACATCCCGGGGGGTAAAACTGTTTTTT. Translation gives CASSSGTSRGVKLFF.

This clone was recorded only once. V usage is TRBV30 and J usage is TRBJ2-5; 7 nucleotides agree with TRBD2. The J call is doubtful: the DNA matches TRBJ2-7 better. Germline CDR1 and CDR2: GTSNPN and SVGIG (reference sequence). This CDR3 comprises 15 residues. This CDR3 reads CAWSDRPTSTYEQYF. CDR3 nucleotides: TGTGCCTGGAGTGACAGGCCGACTAGCACCTACGAGCAGTACTTC.

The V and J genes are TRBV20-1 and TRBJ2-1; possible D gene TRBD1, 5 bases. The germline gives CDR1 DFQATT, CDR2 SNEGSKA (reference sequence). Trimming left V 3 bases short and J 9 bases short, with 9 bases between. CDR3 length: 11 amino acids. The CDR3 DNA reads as TGCAGTGCTAGGGGGCCGGGTGAGCAGTTCTTC. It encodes CSARGPGEQFF.

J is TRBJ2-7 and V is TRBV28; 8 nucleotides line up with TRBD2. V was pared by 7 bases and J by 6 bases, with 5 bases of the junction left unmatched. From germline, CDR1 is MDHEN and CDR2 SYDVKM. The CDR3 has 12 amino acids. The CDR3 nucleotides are TGTGCCAGCATGGGCGGGGGGTCCGAGCAGTACTTC. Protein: CASMGGGSEQYF.

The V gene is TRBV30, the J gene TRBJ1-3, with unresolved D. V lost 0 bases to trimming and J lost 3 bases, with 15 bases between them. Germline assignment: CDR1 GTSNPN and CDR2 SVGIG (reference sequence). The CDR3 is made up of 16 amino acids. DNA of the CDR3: TGTGCCTGGAGTGTACGTATCGGCTCTAGTGGAAACACCATATATTTT. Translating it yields CAWSVRIGSSGNTIYF.

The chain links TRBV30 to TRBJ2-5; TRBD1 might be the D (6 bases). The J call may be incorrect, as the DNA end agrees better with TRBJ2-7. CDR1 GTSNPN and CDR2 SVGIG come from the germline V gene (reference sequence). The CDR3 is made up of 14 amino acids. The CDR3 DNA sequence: TGTGCCTGGAGGCCAGACAGGTTTTCCGACGAGCAGTACTTC. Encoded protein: CAWRPDRFSDEQYF.